Included here is one TCR beta chain sequence, with context. The specificity of this receptor is unknown. Per-nucleotide qualities are absent, and no much larger clonotype sits a single base away. In the ViraFEST assay, PBMC were stimulated with viral peptide pools, and TCR sequencing was then used to find antigen-specific CD4+ T cell clonotypes based on their expansion. After less than 13 days of culture, CD4+ T cells were isolated with the EasySep CD4+ T cell isolation kit. Convalescent patients had PCR-confirmed SARS-CoV-2 infection between March and December 2020, before Alpha, Beta and Delta variants emerged in the United States. Under 2.5 million PBMC per well were cultured with approximately 10 ug/ml peptides in IMDM containing about 5% human AB serum, 10 IU/ml IL-2 and gentamicin. Half of the culture medium was replaced with fresh IL-2-containing medium on days 3 and 7. Unless otherwise noted, each peptide stimulation condition was cultured in triplicate wells. Using Ficoll-Paque Plus gradient centrifugation, PBMC were separated from whole blood and then either used fresh or cryopreserved at -140C. Overlapping peptide pools spanned the spike proteins of SARS-CoV-2 and the common cold coronaviruses HCoV-NL63, HCoV-OC43 and HCoV-229E. The QIAamp micro DNA kit was used to extract genomic DNA from the cultured CD4+ T cells.

The library was made by the immunoSEQ multiplex PCR assay. DNA from the CD4+ T cells that had been cultured and isolated underwent TCR beta CDR3 sequencing. As for how the authors treated the data: The analysis removed non-productive TCR sequences, trimmed reads to the CDR3 region, and retained only CDR3s that were 7 or more amino acids long. The MANAFEST web app was used to identify antigen-specific clonotypes by comparing expansion in peptide wells with expansion in reference cultures. Positive clones required FDR<0.05 expansion versus reference and all other wells, odds ratio above 5, and frequency above 0.1% in two replicate wells. Clonotypes significantly expanded in SARS-CoV-2 spike wells and in at least one common cold coronavirus spike condition were defined as cross-reactive. Levenshtein distance calculated with the stringdist R package was used to assess CDR3 similarity, and unrooted trees were constructed with ape in R 3.6.1. The table was pulled from immuneACCESS by TCRdb, which kept in-frame rearrangements only. Such tables lose some clones; where checked, under half of the loss comes from unresolved V genes, and the rest has no known cause. That table supplies the V and J calls and clone size; D and trimming were determined from the DNA. The sample yields 24,000 or so clones; 69% were counted once. About 17% of the sample lies in the top ten.

These data belong to a study of vaccination effects on CD4 cells after COVID-19 (dated by TCRdb to the early 2020s). About the study as a whole: Each participant got two doses of an mRNA SARS-CoV-2 vaccine, either BNT162b2 or mRNA-1273. A total of 10 COVID-19 convalescent patients and a handful of SARS-CoV-2-naive healthy vaccine recipients were included in the full study. Pre-vaccine samples were collected from a couple of convalescent patients 16 days and one week before the first dose, corresponding to 142 and 148 days after COVID-19 diagnosis. Cultures from other donors in the study were sequenced with the Oncomine TCR Beta short-read assay on an Illumina iSeq 100. SARS-CoV-2 spike-specific CD4+ TCR repertoires from before and after mRNA vaccination were compared in COVID-19 convalescent patients and in infection-naive vaccine recipients.

Results the study describes overall, beyond this receptor: The study was limited by a small number of convalescent patients and lacked early post-infection timepoints. For convalescent patients, new clones induced by the vaccine made up most of the post-vaccine spike-reactive repertoire, and these new clones were largely distinct from the clones induced by infection. Clones induced by infection and clones induced by vaccination both contracted markedly at late timepoints after vaccination, which fits with T cell responses waning over time.

The CDR3 runs 14 amino acids, cysteine and phenylalanine included. Kept here is only the CDR3 DNA, which spans 42 bases and is read in frame from base 1. CDR1 and CDR2 are drawn from the germline V gene: MNHEY, SVGAGI. V is pared back by 2 bases and J by 9 bases, with 17 bases lying between the germline termini. This chain joins TRBV6-5 to TRBJ2-7, with a tentative D gene TRBD2 over 6 matching bases. The sample was CD4+ T cells from PBMCs cultured with SARS-CoV-2 spike peptides, taken before COVID-19 vaccination. This specimen's cell subset or site label, interpreted: SARS-CoV-2 spike overlapping peptide pool stimulation. The clonotype was recovered from a human donor who had a prior SARS-CoV-2 infection. Here the CDR3 is given as CASSYGGTSRAQYF. The DNA sequence is given as TGTGCCAGCAGTTACGGCGGGACCTCCCGGGCGCAGTACTTC.